This T cell receptor (beta chain) was identified during a study of glioma-infiltrating T cells after dendritic cell vaccination. TCRB CDR3 was amplified from 2 ug genomic DNA or less. Generated by immunoSEQ multiplex PCR, the TCRdb table keeps only in-frame clones and is missing some. The sample lists approximately 110,000 clones, almost 90% seen once, with over 2.5% in the top ten. There are 13 residues in the CDR3. V shed 5 bases and J shed 7 bases, with 15 bases lying between them. Germline V gene data show CDR1 as SGHAT and CDR2 as FQDESV (reference sequence). Time point indicated: after dendritic cell vaccination, including at tumor progression/relapse. Selection required adequate fresh-frozen tumor tissue plus more than two years' survival data. No glioblastoma patient carried an isocitrate dehydrogenase mutation. Before vaccination, two weeks after the third vaccination, and at progression, PBMC were collected.

The rearrangement uses TRBV11-1 and TRBJ2-7, with D maybe TRBD2 (6 bases). The source of this sequence is a human donor with glioblastoma. The sequences come from blood, collected after dendritic cell vaccination. The CDR3: CASSLLEGREQYF. In DNA form, the CDR3 reads TGTGCCAGCAGCCTCTTGGAGGGGCGGGAGCAGTACTTC.